This section outlines one T cell receptor beta chain sequence together with its context. The antigen remains unidentified. This sample was included in a study of tissue T cells after allogeneic stem cell transplantation. The study, taken as a whole, reports: Anatomically similar tissues had similar TCR repertoires within each patient.

This CDR3 is built from 14 residues. Germline loops: CDR1 SGHNT, CDR2 YYREEE (reference sequence). V was pared by 5 bases and J by 0 bases, with 3 bases of the junction left unmatched. Only in-frame clones appear in the TCRdb table, and some are missing; sequencing was by immunoSEQ multiplex PCR. The data hold some 45,000 clones, with roughly 92% observed a single time. The TCR comes from a woman aged 35-75 years who later had graft-versus-host disease after an allogeneic stem cell transplant. The sample in question was blood, obtained before transplantation. This chain connects TRBV5-4 to TRBJ2-3, with 7 bases aligning to TRBD2. The CDR3 sequence is CASRAGSSTDTQYF. In nucleotides, the CDR3 is TGTGCCAGCAGAGCGGGAAGTAGCACAGATACGCAGTATTTT.